Each of the 32 T cell receptor beta chains below was sequenced from the same sample in a study of OX40 agonist ivuxolimab in advanced cancers. The repertoire was sequenced with immunoSEQ multiplex PCR; TCRdb's copy has only in-frame clones and lacks some. There are some 21,000 clones in the sample; under 85% occur only once, and around 48% lies in the top ten. This specimen was CD4+ or CD8+ T cells sorted from blood, taken in a trial of the OX40 agonist ivuxolimab. The receptors stem from an adult with an advanced solid tumor such as melanoma, head and neck, liver or kidney cancer.

The V and J genes are TRBV7-6 and TRBJ2-2, with D possibly TRBD1 on 5 matching bases. Germline lookup yields CDR1 SGHVS and CDR2 FNYEAQ. This CDR3 comprises 14 residues. V gave up 5 bases and J gave up 3 bases, with 10 bases separating them. The CDR3: CASSPVGDTGELFF. Written as DNA, the CDR3 is TGTGCCAGCAGCCCAGTAGGGGACACCGGGGAGCTGTTTTTT.

This chain joins TRBV7-9 and TRBJ2-1; weak D call: TRBD1 (6 bases). There are 14 residues in the CDR3. Per the germline V gene, CDR1 is SEHNR and CDR2 is FQNEAQ (reference sequence). Trimming left V 3 bases short and J 4 bases short, with 10 bases between. The CDR3 reads CASSFWDTYNEQFF. For the CDR3, the DNA is TGTGCCAGCAGCTTCTGGGACACTTACAATGAGCAGTTCTTC.

This clone has a handful of counts. The chain carries TRBV6-6 and TRBJ2-1; D may match TRBD1 or TRBD2 (5 bases each). V shed 4 bases and J shed 7 bases, with 5 bases lying between them. In germline, CDR1 is MNHNY, CDR2 SVGAGI (reference sequence). This CDR3 has 11 residues. CDR3: CASSWGNEQFF. CDR3 nucleotide sequence: TGTGCCAGCAGTTGGGGGAATGAGCAGTTCTTC.

This clone was recorded only once. The same CDR3 is also encoded by other DNA sequences in this sample. This sequence joins TRBV13 and TRBJ1-1; tentative D call: TRBD1 (6 bases). CDR1 is PRHDT, CDR2 FYEKMQ, per germline (reference sequence). Trimming pared 1 base from V and 2 bases from J, leaving 8 bases between. This CDR3 comprises 14 residues. CDR3 region: CASSLVGGNTEAFF. CDR3 bases: TGTGCCAGCAGCTTAGTGGGGGGCAACACTGAAGCTTTCTTT.

This clone was detected a few times. V gene TRBV6-6 combines with J gene TRBJ1-4; 8 bases map to TRBD1. The CDR3 runs to 16 residues. The V and J ends lost 5 bases and 0 bases, in that order; junction bases with no gene match: 5. Germline-derived CDR1 and CDR2 are MNHNY and SVGAGI (reference sequence). The chain's CDR3 is CASSKGQGATNEKLFF. The CDR3 bases are TGTGCCAGCAGTAAAGGACAGGGTGCAACTAATGAAAAACTGTTTTTT.

V usage is TRBV11-2 and J usage is TRBJ2-3; D perhaps matches TRBD1 (6 bases). This CDR3 spans 16 amino acids. V gave up 7 bases and J gave up 3 bases, with 20 bases separating them. In germline, CDR1 is SGHAT, CDR2 FQNNGV. The CDR3 DNA is TGTGCCAGCACGTCCACAGGGTTCGGGGTTACAGATACGCAGTATTTT. This sequence encodes CASTSTGFGVTDTQYF.

This chain uses TRBV6-1 with TRBJ1-3, with D tentatively TRBD1 (5 bases). This CDR3 is built from 16 residues. In germline, CDR1 is MNHNS, CDR2 SASEGT. V was cut by 1 base and J by 0 bases, with 10 bases left in between. CDR3 coding DNA: TGTGCCAGCAGTGAAGAGGGGTACAGCTCTGGAAACACCATATATTTT. This gives the protein CASSEEGYSSGNTIYF.

The gene calls are TRBV10-3 and TRBJ2-1, with TRBD2 matching over 7 bases. CDR3 length: 13 residues. The J segment lost 3 bases and the V segment lost 8 bases, leaving 4 bases of the junction unmatched. Germline V gene sequence: CDR1 ENHRY, CDR2 SYGVKD. The CDR3 coding sequence is TGTGCCATCGGGGGGGGTCGCTACAATGAGCAGTTCTTC. This codes for CAIGGGRYNEQFF.

Only one count was recorded for this clone. The rearrangement joins TRBV6-1 to TRBJ2-7; the match to TRBD2 covers 9 bases. The CDR3 contains 15 residues. Trimming at V came to 4 bases and at J to 6 bases, leaving 10 bases not matched to a gene. Germline CDR1 is MNHNS and CDR2 is SASEGT. CDR3 bases: TGTGCCAGCAGTGCCTGGGGGACTAGCACTATCGAGCAGTACTTC. This codes for CASSAWGTSTIEQYF.

J is TRBJ1-2 and V is TRBV7-9; TRBD1 is a possible D gene (5 bases). The CDR3 extends over 16 amino acids. Germline-derived CDR1 and CDR2 are SEHNR and FQNEAQ (reference sequence). V was trimmed by 5 bases and J by 5 bases, leaving 21 bases between them. The CDR3 DNA reads as TGTGCCAGCAGCCCCCTACAGGTCCCTACGCTATATGGCTACACCTTC. Translated, it gives CASSPLQVPTLYGYTF.

The gene calls are TRBV28 and TRBJ1-4; D is ambiguous. V was pared by 4 bases and J by 8 bases, with 17 bases between. Germline CDR1 and CDR2: MDHEN and SYDVKM. There are 15 residues in the CDR3. Written as DNA, the CDR3 is TGTGCCAGCAGTTCATCAGGCCCAGAAGACGAAAAACTGTTTTTT. This encodes CASSSSGPEDEKLFF. Full variable domain (outside the CDR3, taken from reference TRBV28 and TRBJ1-4): DVKVTQSSRYLVKRTGEKVFLECVQDMDHENMFWYRQDPGLGLRLIYFSYDVKMKEKGDIPEGYSVSREKKERFSLILESASTNQTSMYLCASSSSGPEDEKLFFGSGTQLSVL.

The chain couples TRBV27 to TRBJ2-1; D gene uncertain. CDR1 and CDR2 from the germline V gene are MNHEY and SMNVEV (reference sequence). Between the trimmed V and J ends, which lost 5 bases and 7 bases, there was a span of 12 bases. The CDR3 is made up of 13 amino acids. The CDR3 DNA reads as TGTGCCAGCAGTCCCCCCCAGGATAATGAGCAGTTCTTC. Protein: CASSPPQDNEQFF.

This clone was detected only once. CDR3 bases: TGTGCCAGCAGCATCTCCGGGACAGCACCCTACGAGCAGTACTTC. It yields the protein CASSISGTAPYEQYF. V and J are TRBV27 and TRBJ2-7; 7 nucleotides agree with TRBD1. CDR3 size: 15 residues. Trimming cost V 6 bases and J 2 bases; bases outside gene matches: 10. CDR1 MNHEY and CDR2 SMNVEV come from the germline V gene (reference sequence).

The genes are TRBV13 and TRBJ2-7; 12 bases map to TRBD2. This CDR3 spans 16 amino acids. Germline CDR1 and CDR2: PRHDT and FYEKMQ (reference sequence). Trimming took 1 base from V and 4 from J; bases not matched to a gene: 5. CDR3 nucleotides: TGTGCCAGCAGCTTAGCTAGCGGGGGGGCAATATACGAGCAGTACTTC. Translating it yields CASSLASGGAIYEQYF.

The genes are TRBV5-8 and TRBJ2-7; D unresolved. Germline CDR1 reads SGHTS; CDR2 reads YDEGEE. The CDR3 covers 13 residues. Trimming removed 0 bases at V and 4 bases at J, with 8 bases between. CDR3 in DNA: TGTGCCAGCAGCTTGGAGGTTTCTTACGAGCAGTACTTC. This encodes CASSLEVSYEQYF. Complete variable domain (other parts from reference TRBV5-8 and TRBJ2-7): EAGVTQSPTHLIKTRGQQATLRCSPISGHTSVYWYQQALGLGLQFLLWYDEGEERNRGNFPPRFSGRQFPNYSSELNVNALELEDSALYLCASSLEVSYEQYFGPGTRLTVT.

The CDR3 is CASSWGTGGRTEAFF. The CDR3 coding sequence is TGTGCCAGCAGCTGGGGGACAGGGGGCCGGACTGAAGCTTTCTTT. This sequence joins TRBV5-5 and TRBJ1-1; 12 nucleotides agree with TRBD1. This CDR3 comprises 15 residues. The junction had 5 bases not matched to a gene; V was cut back by 3 bases and J by 5 bases. Germline V gives CDR1 SGHKS, CDR2 YYEKEE (reference sequence).

V gene TRBV6-6 combines with J gene TRBJ2-2; 7 nucleotides agree with TRBD2. The CDR3 is 14 amino acids. Trimming removed 7 bases from V and 2 bases from J; junction bases left unmatched: 4. The germline CDR1 and CDR2 sequences are MNHNY and SVGAGI (reference sequence). Here the CDR3 DNA reads TGTGCCAGCACCCCGGGGGGTAACACCGGGGAGCTGTTTTTT. Its translation is CASTPGGNTGELFF.

As concerns this clone: A read error may produce the germline difference seen at one junction end. This chain connects TRBV5-4 to TRBJ1-4; TRBD1 matches 8 bases. Per the germline V gene, CDR1 is SGHNT and CDR2 is YYREEE (reference sequence). The length of the CDR3 is 10 residues. CDR3: CASSGNRGSF. The CDR3 DNA reads TGTGCCAGCAGCGGTAACAGGGGGTCCTTT.

The genes are TRBV11-1 and TRBJ2-3; 7 bases line up with TRBD1. V lost 5 bases to trimming and J lost 1 base; unmatched junction nucleotides: 6. Germline CDR1 is SGHAT and CDR2 is FQDESV (reference sequence). The CDR3 has 15 amino acids. CDR3 in amino acids: CASSQTGLGTDTQYF. The CDR3 DNA reads as TGTGCCAGCAGCCAGACAGGGTTGGGCACAGATACGCAGTATTTT.

This sequence joins TRBV5-1 and TRBJ2-3, with TRBD2 matching over 11 bases. The CDR3 covers 17 residues. CDR1 and CDR2 (germline): SGHRS, YFSETQ. V lost 4 bases, J lost 1 base, and 8 bases stayed unmatched. The CDR3 DNA is TGCGCCAGCAGCCTAGGAGGGACTAGCGGACGCACAGATACGCAGTATTTT. It specifies CASSLGGTSGRTDTQYF.

The chain employs TRBV4-3 and TRBJ1-1; a weak D match, TRBD1 (5 bases). Trimming left V 0 bases short and J 5 bases short, with 10 bases between. Germline CDR1 LGHNA, CDR2 YSLEER. This CDR3 has 14 amino acids. In DNA, the CDR3 is TGCGCCAGCAGCCAAGATAGTGGGGGGACTGAAGCTTTCTTT. It specifies CASSQDSGGTEAFF.

This clone was observed once. The V call is TRBV23-1, the J call TRBJ1-3, with D possibly TRBD1 on 5 matching bases. TRBV23-1 is assigned to the ORF class and has an uncertain function. CDR3 length: 14 amino acids. V lost 4 bases, J lost 3 bases, and 10 bases lay in between. CDR3 coding DNA: TGCGCCAGCAGTCCTCGGAGGGGTGGAAACACCATATATTTT. It codes for CASSPRRGGNTIYF.

J is TRBJ2-2 and V is TRBV5-4; D call uncertain. Trimming pared 3 bases from V and 4 bases from J, leaving 10 bases between. CDR3 size: 14 residues. CDR1 SGHNT and CDR2 YYREEE come from the germline V gene (reference sequence). CDR3 sequence reads: CASSSVGGTGELFF. CDR3 sequence (DNA): TGTGCCAGCAGCTCCGTAGGCGGCACCGGGGAGCTGTTTTTT.

This CDR3 is CASGLSRGYNEQFF. In DNA form, the CDR3 reads TGTGCTAGTGGTTTGAGTCGGGGTTACAATGAGCAGTTCTTC. This chain connects TRBV12-5 to TRBJ2-1; D perhaps matches TRBD2 (5 bases). The CDR3 has 14 residues. The ends were cut back, 2 bases at V and 4 bases at J, with 9 bases in the middle. CDR1 and CDR2 from the germline V gene are LGHNT and FRNRAP. The variable domain in full, with the rest retrieved from reference TRBV12-5 and TRBJ2-1, is DARVTQTPRHKVTEMGQEVTMRCQPILGHNTVFWYRQTMMQGLELLAYFRNRAPLDDSGMPKDRFSAEMPDATLATLKIQPSEPRDSAVYFCASGLSRGYNEQFFGPGTRLTVL.

V usage is TRBV5-4 and J usage is TRBJ1-2; D call uncertain. Trimming took 0 bases from V and 7 from J, leaving 13 bases between them. The CDR3 is made up of 14 amino acids. Germline CDR1 is SGHNT and CDR2 is YYREEE (reference sequence). The CDR3 loop is CASSLGVTPLGYTF. The CDR3 nucleotides are TGTGCCAGCAGCTTGGGGGTAACTCCTCTTGGCTACACCTTC.

The chain joins TRBV9 to TRBJ2-5; D not certain. This CDR3 spans 14 amino acids. Germline loops: CDR1 SGDLS, CDR2 YYNGEE. The V gene lost 3 bases and the J gene lost 1 base, with 10 bases spanning the gap. The CDR3 DNA sequence: TGTGCCAGCAGCGAGGACCACAGCCAAGAGACCCAGTACTTC. Translation: CASSEDHSQETQYF.

The chain is built from TRBV4-2 and TRBJ2-7; D gene uncertain. The CDR3 extends over 14 amino acids. The germline gives CDR1 LGHNA, CDR2 YNFKEQ. The V and J ends lost 1 base and 0 bases respectively, with 7 bases between them. The CDR3 is CASSQGASSYEQYF. CDR3 sequence (DNA): TGTGCCAGCAGCCAAGGGGCCAGCTCCTACGAGCAGTACTTC.

This sequence joins TRBV7-9 and TRBJ1-3; 7 nucleotides agree with TRBD1. The germline V gene has CDR1 SEHNR and CDR2 FQNEAQ (reference sequence). There are 15 residues in the CDR3. V lost 4 bases and J lost 8; bases outside the gene matches: 11. This CDR3 is CASSSSDRAADTIYF. The CDR3 DNA is TGTGCCAGCAGCTCCTCCGACAGGGCAGCGGACACCATATATTTT.

The chain is built from TRBV30 and TRBJ2-1, with D possibly matching TRBD2 (5 bases). Trimming cost V 4 bases and J 6 bases, with 10 bases left between them. CDR1 GTSNPN and CDR2 SVGIG come from the germline V gene (reference sequence). The CDR3 covers 12 residues. The CDR3 DNA is TGTGCCTGGACGGGGAAGATCAATGAGCAGTTCTTC. This gives the protein CAWTGKINEQFF.

This rearrangement joins TRBV7-9 to TRBJ1-1, with TRBD1 identical over 10 bases. Trimming cost V 4 bases and J 1 base; bases outside gene matches: 6. CDR3 length: 16 residues. Germline CDR1 SEHNR, CDR2 FQNEAQ (reference sequence). CDR3 in amino acids: CASSSDRQGANTEAFF. The CDR3 DNA sequence: TGTGCCAGCAGCTCAGATCGACAGGGGGCGAACACTGAAGCTTTCTTT.

This chain connects TRBV7-9 to TRBJ2-1, with TRBD1 matching over 7 bases. Germline loops: CDR1 SEHNR, CDR2 FQNEAQ (reference sequence). V lost 4 bases and J lost 2; bases outside the gene matches: 5. This CDR3 is 15 amino acids long. As DNA, the CDR3 is TGTGCCAGCAGCTCAGACAGGGTCCCCTACAATGAGCAGTTCTTC. Translating it yields CASSSDRVPYNEQFF.

The rearrangement uses TRBV5-1 and TRBJ2-7; D gene uncertain. The CDR3 extends over 12 amino acids. Between the trimmed V and J ends, which lost 5 bases and 1 base, there was a span of 7 bases. The germline V gene has CDR1 SGHRS and CDR2 YFSETQ. The CDR3 nucleotides read TGCGCCAGCAGATATGGGTCCTACGAGCAGTACTTC. Encoded protein: CASRYGSYEQYF.